Sequencing of this T cell receptor beta chain was carried out in a study of CD8 T cells in Susac syndrome. Across the whole study: Blood was drawn from Susac syndrome patients while they were therapy-naive, on corticosteroids, or on intravenous immunoglobulin alone. Study-wide findings and caveats: The authors found approximately 15 Susac-specific public clones in total CD8+ repertoires and a few in CD8+ TEMRA repertoires. That the number of individuals in its TCR sequencing and HLA analysis was relatively small was acknowledged by the study.

RNA in amounts of roughly 0.45 to 1 ug was reverse transcribed with random hexamers. The authors amplified TCR beta CDR3 across 54 Vbeta and 13 Jbeta using immunoSEQ multiplex PCR. TCRdb processed the immunoSEQ multiplex PCR reads anew with MiXCR; each CDR3 protein has one entry. The sample has over 80,000 distinct CDR3 sequences, 94% seen once; the top ten hold about 0.9%. CDR3 size: 16 residues. With V trimmed by 5 bases and J by 3 bases, 8 bases remained unmatched. Of note for this clonotype: The antigen remains undetermined.

This receptor was taken from a human donor with Susac syndrome. The J gene is TRBJ2-3, the V gene TRBV12-3 or TRBV12-4; 10 bases are shared with TRBD2. The material sequenced was CD8+ T cells from PBMCs. The CDR3 DNA reads TGTGCCAGCAGTACCTTCGGAGCGGGAGGGACAGATACGCAGTATTTT. Translated: CASSTFGAGGTDTQYF.